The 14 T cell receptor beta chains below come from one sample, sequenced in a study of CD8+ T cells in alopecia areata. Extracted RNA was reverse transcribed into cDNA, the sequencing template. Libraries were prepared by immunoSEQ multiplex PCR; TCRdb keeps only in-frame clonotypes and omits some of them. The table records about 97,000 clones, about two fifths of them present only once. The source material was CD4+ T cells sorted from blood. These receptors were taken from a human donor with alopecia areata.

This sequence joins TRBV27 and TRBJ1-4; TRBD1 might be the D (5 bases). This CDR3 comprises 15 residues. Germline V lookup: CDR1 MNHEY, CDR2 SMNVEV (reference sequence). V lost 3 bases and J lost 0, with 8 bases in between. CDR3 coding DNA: TGTGCCAGCAGTTTTCAGGGTGCAACTAATGAAAAACTGTTTTTT. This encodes CASSFQGATNEKLFF.

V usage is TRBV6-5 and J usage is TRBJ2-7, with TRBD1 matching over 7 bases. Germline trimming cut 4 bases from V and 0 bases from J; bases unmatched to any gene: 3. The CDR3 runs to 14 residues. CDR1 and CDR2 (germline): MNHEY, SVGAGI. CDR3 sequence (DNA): TGTGCCAGCAGTTTACAGGGGACCTCCTACGAGCAGTACTTC. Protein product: CASSLQGTSYEQYF.

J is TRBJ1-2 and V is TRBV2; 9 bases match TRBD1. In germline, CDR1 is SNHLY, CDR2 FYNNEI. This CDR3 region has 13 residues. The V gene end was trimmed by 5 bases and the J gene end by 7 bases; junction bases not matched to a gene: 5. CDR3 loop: CASSTTGGLGYTF. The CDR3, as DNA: TGTGCCAGCAGTACCACAGGGGGCCTTGGCTACACCTTC. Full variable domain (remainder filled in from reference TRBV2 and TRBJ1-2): EPEVTQTPSHQVTQMGQEVILRCVPISNHLYFYWYRQILGQKVEFLVSFYNNEISEKSEIFDDQFSVERPDGSNFTLKIRSTKLEDSAMYFCASSTTGGLGYTFGSGTRLTVV.

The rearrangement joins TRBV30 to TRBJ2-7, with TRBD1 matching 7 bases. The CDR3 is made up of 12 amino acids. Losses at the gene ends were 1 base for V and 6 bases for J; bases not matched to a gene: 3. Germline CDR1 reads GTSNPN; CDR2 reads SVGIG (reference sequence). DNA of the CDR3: TGTGCCTGGAGTGGACAGGGTATCGAGCAGTACTTC. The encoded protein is CAWSGQGIEQYF.

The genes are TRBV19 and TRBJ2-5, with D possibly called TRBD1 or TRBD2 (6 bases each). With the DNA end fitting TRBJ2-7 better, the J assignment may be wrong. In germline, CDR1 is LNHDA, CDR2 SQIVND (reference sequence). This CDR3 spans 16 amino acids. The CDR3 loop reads CASSMASRGGSYEQYF. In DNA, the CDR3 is TGTGCCAGTAGTATGGCAAGCAGGGGAGGCTCCTACGAGCAGTACTTC.

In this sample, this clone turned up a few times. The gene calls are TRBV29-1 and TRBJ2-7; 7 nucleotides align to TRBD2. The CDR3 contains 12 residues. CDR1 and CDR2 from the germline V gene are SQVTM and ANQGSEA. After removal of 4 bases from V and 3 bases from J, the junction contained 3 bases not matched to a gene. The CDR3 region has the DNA TGCAGCGTTGTTCCGGGAGGCTACGAGCAGTACTTC. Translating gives CSVVPGGYEQYF.

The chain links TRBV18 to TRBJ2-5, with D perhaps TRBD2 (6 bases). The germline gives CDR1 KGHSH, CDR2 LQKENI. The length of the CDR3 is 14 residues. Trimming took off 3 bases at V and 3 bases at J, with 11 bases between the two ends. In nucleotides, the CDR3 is TGTGCCAGCTCACCCCGTCGACTAGAAGAGACCCAGTACTTC. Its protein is CASSPRRLEETQYF.

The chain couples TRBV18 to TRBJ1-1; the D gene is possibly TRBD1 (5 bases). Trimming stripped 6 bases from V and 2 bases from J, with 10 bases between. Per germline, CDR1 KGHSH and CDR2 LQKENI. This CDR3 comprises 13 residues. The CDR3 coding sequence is TGTGCCAGCTCGCGGGACGGTAACACTGAAGCTTTCTTT. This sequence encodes CASSRDGNTEAFF. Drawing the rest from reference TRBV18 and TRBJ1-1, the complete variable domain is NAGVMQNPRHLVRRRGQEARLRCSPMKGHSHVYWYRQLPEEGLKFMVYLQKENIIDESGMPKERFSAEFPKEGPSILRIQQVVRGDSAAYFCASSRDGNTEAFFGQGTRLTVV.

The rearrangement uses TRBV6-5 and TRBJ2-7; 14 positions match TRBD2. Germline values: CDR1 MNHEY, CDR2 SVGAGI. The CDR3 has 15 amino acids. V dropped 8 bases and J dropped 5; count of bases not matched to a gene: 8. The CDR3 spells CASFSPGLAGDEQYF. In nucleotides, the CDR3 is TGTGCCAGCTTCAGTCCGGGACTAGCGGGGGACGAGCAGTACTTC.

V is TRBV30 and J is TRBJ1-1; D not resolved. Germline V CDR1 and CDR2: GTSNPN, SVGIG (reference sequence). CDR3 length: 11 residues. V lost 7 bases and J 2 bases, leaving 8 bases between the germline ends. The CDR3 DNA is TGTGCCTCCATGGGCAACACTGAAGCTTTCTTT. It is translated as CASMGNTEAFF. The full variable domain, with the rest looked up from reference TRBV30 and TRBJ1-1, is SQTIHQWPATLVQPVGSPLSLECTVEGTSNPNLYWYRQAAGRGLQLLFYSVGIGQISSEVPQNLSASRPQDRQFILSSKKLLLSDSGFYLCASMGNTEAFFGQGTRLTVV.

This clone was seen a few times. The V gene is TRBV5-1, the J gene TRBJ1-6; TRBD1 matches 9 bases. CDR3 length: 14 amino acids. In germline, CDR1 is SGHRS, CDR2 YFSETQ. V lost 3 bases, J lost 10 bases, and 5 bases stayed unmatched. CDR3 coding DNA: TGCGCCAGCAGCTGGGGACAGGGACGGTCACCCCTCCACTTT. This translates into CASSWGQGRSPLHF.

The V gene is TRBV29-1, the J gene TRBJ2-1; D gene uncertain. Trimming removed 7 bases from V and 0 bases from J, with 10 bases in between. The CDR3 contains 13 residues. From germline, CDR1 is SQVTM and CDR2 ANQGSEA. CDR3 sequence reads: CSGRRSSYNEQFF. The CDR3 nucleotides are TGCAGCGGACGGCGCAGCTCCTACAATGAGCAGTTCTTC.

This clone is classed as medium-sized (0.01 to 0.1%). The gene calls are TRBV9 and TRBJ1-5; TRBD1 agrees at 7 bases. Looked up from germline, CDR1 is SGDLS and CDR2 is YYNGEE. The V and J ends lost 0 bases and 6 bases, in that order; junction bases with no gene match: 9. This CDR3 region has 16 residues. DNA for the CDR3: TGTGCCAGCAGCGTAGGGGGTGACAGGGTGGGTCAGCCCCAGCATTTT. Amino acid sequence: CASSVGGDRVGQPQHF.

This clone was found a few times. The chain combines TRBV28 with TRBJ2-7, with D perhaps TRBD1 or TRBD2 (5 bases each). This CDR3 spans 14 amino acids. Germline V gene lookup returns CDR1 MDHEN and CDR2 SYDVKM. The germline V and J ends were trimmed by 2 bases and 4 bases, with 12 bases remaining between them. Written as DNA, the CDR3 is TGTGCCAGCAGTTTAGACAGTCCGGGGTACGAGCAGTACTTC. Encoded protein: CASSLDSPGYEQYF. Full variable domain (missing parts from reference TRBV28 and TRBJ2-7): DVKVTQSSRYLVKRTGEKVFLECVQDMDHENMFWYRQDPGLGLRLIYFSYDVKMKEKGDIPEGYSVSREKKERFSLILESASTNQTSMYLCASSLDSPGYEQYFGPGTRLTVT.